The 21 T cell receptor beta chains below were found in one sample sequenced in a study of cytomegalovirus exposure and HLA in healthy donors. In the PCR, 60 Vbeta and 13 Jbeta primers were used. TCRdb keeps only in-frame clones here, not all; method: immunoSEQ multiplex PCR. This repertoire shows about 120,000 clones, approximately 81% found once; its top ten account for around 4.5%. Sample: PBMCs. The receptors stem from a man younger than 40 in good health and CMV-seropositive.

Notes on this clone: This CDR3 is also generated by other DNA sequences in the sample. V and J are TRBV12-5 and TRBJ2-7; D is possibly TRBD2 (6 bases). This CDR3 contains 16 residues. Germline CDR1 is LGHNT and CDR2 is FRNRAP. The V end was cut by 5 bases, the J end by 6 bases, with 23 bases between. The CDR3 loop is CASGPRPLGDWAEQYF. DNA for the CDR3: TGTGCTAGTGGTCCGCGCCCTCTTGGGGACTGGGCCGAGCAGTACTTC.

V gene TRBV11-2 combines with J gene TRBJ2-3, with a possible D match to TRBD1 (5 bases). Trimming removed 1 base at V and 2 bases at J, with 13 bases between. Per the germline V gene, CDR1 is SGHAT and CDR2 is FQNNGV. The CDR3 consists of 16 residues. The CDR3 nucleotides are TGTGCCAGCAGCTTAGGGGTCAGGGCCCACACAGATACGCAGTATTTT. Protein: CASSLGVRAHTDTQYF.

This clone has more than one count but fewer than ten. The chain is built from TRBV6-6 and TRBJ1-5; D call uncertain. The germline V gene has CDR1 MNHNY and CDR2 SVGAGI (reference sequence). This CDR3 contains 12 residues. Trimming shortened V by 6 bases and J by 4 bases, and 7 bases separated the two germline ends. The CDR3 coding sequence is TGTGCCAGCAGCGACTTTAATCAGCCCCAGCATTTT. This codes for CASSDFNQPQHF.

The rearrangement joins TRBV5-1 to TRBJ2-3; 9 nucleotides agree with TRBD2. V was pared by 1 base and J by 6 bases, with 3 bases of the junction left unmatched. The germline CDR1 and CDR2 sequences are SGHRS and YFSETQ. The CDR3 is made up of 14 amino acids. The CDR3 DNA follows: TGCGCCAGCAGCTTGACTAGCGGGCGGGATACGCAGTATTTT. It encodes CASSLTSGRDTQYF. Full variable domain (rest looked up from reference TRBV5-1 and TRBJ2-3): KAGVTQTPRYLIKTRGQQVTLSCSPISGHRSVSWYQQTPGQGLQFLFEYFSETQRNKGNFPGRFSGRQFSNSRSEMNVSTLELGDSALYLCASSLTSGRDTQYFGPGTRLTVL.

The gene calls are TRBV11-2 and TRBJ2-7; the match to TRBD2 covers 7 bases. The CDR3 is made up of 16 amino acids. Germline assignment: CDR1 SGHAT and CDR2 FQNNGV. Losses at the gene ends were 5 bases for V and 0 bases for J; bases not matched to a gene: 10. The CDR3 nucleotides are TGTGCCAGCAGCCCTCTCGGGCGGGAGCTCTCCTACGAGCAGTACTTC. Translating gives CASSPLGRELSYEQYF.

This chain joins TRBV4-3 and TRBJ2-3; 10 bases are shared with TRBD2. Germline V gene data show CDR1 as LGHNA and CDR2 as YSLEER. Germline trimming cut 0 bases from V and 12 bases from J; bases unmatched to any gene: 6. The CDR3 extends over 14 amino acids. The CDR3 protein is CASSQELAGARQYF. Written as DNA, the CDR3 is TGCGCCAGCAGCCAAGAGCTAGCGGGAGCCAGACAGTATTTT.

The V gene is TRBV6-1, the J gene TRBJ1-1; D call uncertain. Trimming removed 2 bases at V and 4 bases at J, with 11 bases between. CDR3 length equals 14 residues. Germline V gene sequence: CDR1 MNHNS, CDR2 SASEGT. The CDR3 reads CASSEWMGSTEAFF. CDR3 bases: TGTGCCAGCAGTGAATGGATGGGGAGCACTGAAGCTTTCTTT.

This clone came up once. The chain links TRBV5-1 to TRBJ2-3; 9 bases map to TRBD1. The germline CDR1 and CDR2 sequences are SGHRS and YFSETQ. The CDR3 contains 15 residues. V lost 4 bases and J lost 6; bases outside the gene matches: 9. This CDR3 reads CASSPVPGQGDTQYF. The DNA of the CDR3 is TGCGCCAGCAGCCCTGTCCCGGGACAGGGTGATACGCAGTATTTT. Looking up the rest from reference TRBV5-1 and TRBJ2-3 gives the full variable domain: KAGVTQTPRYLIKTRGQQVTLSCSPISGHRSVSWYQQTPGQGLQFLFEYFSETQRNKGNFPGRFSGRQFSNSRSEMNVSTLELGDSALYLCASSPVPGQGDTQYFGPGTRLTVL.

The CDR3 protein is CASSDSGGANEQFF. The CDR3 DNA sequence: TGTGCCAGCAGTGATAGCGGGGGGGCAAATGAGCAGTTCTTC. The chain couples TRBV6-4 to TRBJ2-1; 11 nucleotides agree with TRBD2. With 3 bases clipped from V and 7 bases from J, the junction kept 2 bases outside the gene matches. CDR3 length equals 14 residues. The germline CDR1 and CDR2 sequences are MRHNA and SNTAGT.

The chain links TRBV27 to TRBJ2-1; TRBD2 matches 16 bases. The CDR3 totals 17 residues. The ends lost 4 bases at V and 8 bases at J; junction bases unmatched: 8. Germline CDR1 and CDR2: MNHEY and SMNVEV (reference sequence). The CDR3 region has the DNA TGTGCCAGCAGTTCGGAGGGACTAGCGGGAGGGTTGGATGAGCAGTTCTTC. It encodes CASSSEGLAGGLDEQFF.

CDR3 sequence: CASSPLSGGYEQYF. The CDR3, as DNA: TGTGCCAGCAGCCCCCTTTCGGGGGGCTACGAGCAGTACTTC. The gene calls are TRBV6-5 and TRBJ2-7, with TRBD2 matching over 7 bases. Per germline, CDR1 MNHEY and CDR2 SVGAGI. The CDR3 has 14 residues. Losses at the gene ends were 6 bases for V and 3 bases for J; bases not matched to a gene: 8.

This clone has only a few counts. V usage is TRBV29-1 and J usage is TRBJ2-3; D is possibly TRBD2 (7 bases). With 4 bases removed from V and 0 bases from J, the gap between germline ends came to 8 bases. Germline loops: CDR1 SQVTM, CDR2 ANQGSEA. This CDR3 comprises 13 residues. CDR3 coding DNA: TGCAGCGTTGCGGGGGGCAGCACAGATACGCAGTATTTT. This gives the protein CSVAGGSTDTQYF.

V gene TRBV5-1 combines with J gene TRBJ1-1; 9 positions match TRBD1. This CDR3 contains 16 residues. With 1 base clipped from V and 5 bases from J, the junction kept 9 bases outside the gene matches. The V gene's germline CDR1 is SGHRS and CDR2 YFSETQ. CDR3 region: CASSLYLDRGRTEAFF. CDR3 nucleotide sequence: TGCGCCAGCAGCTTGTATTTGGACAGGGGAAGAACTGAAGCTTTCTTT.

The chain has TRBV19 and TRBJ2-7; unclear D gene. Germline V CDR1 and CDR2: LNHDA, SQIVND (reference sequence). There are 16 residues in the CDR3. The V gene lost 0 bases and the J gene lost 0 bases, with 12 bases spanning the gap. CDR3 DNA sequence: TGTGCCAGTAGTATAGATAGTGAGCATTTCTCCTACGAGCAGTACTTC. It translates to CASSIDSEHFSYEQYF.

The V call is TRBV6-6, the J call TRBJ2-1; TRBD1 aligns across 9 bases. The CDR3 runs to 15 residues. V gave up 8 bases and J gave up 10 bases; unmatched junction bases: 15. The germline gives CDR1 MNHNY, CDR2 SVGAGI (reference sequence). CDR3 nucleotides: TGTGCCAGCGACCGGGACAGGGCTCTTTCACGGGAGCAGTTCTTC. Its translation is CASDRDRALSREQFF.

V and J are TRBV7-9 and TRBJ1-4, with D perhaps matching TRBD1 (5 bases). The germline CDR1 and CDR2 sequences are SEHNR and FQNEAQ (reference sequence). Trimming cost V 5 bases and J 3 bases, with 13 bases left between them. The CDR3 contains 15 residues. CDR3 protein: CASSPETASNEKLFF. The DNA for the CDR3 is TGTGCCAGCAGCCCAGAGACAGCCTCTAATGAAAAACTGTTTTTT.

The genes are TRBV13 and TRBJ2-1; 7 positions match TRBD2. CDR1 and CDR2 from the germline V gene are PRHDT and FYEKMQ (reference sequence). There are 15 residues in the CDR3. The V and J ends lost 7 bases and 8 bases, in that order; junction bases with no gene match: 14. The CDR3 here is CASTVLGGGSHEQFF. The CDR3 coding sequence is TGTGCCAGCACGGTATTGGGGGGGGGTTCCCATGAGCAGTTCTTC.

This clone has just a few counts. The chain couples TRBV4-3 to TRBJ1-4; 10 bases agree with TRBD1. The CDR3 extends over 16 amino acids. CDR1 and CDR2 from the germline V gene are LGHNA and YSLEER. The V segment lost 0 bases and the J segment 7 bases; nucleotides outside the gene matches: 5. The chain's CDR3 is CASSQEGGTGAEKLFF. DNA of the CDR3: TGCGCCAGCAGCCAAGAGGGGGGGACAGGGGCTGAAAAACTGTTTTTT.

CDR3 loop: CASSKTGLPMNTEAFF. The CDR3 nucleotides are TGTGCCAGCAGCAAAACAGGGCTCCCGATGAACACTGAAGCTTTCTTT. The genes are TRBV9 and TRBJ1-1, with D tentatively TRBD1 (6 bases). Deletions cut 4 bases from V and 0 bases from J, with 16 bases between. CDR3 length: 16 amino acids. Germline lookup yields CDR1 SGDLS and CDR2 YYNGEE. The full variable domain, rest sourced from reference TRBV9 and TRBJ1-1, is DSGVTQTPKHLITATGQRVTLRCSPRSGDLSVYWYQQSLDQGLQFLIQYYNGEERAKGNILERFSAQQFPDLHSELNLSSLELGDSALYFCASSKTGLPMNTEAFFGQGTRLTVV.

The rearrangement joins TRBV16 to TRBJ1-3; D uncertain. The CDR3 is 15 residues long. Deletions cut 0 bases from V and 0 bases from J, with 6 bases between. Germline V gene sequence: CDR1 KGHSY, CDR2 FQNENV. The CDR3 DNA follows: TGTGCCAGCAGCCAATCTGCGGGCTCTGGAAACACCATATATTTT. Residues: CASSQSAGSGNTIYF.

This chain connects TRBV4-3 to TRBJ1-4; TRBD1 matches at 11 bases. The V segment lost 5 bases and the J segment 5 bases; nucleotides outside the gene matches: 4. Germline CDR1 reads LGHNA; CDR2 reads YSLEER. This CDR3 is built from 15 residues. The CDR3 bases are TGCGCCAGCAGCTTCGGGACAGGGGGAAATGAAAAACTGTTTTTT. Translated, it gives CASSFGTGGNEKLFF.